This T cell receptor (beta chain) appears in the sequencing data of a study of blood T cell repertoires in COVID-19. Adults between roughly 18 and 95 years of age took part from 24 US areas. The V gene's germline CDR1 is MNHEY and CDR2 SMNVEV (reference sequence). Deletions cut 6 bases from V and 6 bases from J, with 21 bases between. The CDR3 spans 15 residues. Generated by immunoSEQ multiplex PCR, the TCRdb table keeps only in-frame clones and is missing some. The top ten clones hold under 7% of a sample with approximately 150,000 clones, around 81% of them seen once. Sequencing input: PBMCs or T cells enriched from blood (not recorded which). The chain joins TRBV27 to TRBJ2-7; D gene unclear. The clonotype originates from a man aged 40-49 years who had recovered from COVID-19. CDR3 in DNA: TGTGCCAGCAGCCCCGCATTTGGGCTCCCCCTCGAGCAGTACTTC. Translation gives CASSPAFGLPLEQYF.